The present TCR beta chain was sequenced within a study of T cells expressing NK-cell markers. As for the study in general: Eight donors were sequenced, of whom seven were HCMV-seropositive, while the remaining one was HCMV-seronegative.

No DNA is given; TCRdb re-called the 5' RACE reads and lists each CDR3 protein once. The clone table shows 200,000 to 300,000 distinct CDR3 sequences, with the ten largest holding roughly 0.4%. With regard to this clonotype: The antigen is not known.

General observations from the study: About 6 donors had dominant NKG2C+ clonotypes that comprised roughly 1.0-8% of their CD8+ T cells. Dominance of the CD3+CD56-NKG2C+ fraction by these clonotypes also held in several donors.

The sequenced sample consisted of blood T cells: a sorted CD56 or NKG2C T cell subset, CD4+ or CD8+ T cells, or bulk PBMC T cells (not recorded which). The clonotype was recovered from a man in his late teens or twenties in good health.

CDR3: CASRRDTGGNTIYF. The chain joins TRBV12-3 or TRBV12-4 to TRBJ1-3; TCRdb names TRBD1, which stays unverified in the absence of DNA. The CDR3 consists of 14 residues.